This T cell receptor (beta chain) was captured in a study of blood T cell repertoires in COVID-19. Across the study: In each case, the material was cDNA or gDNA derived from T cells, B-cell-depleted T cells, or PBMCs.

This CDR3 has 11 amino acids. Profiled with immunoSEQ multiplex PCR; TCRdb holds only in-frame clones, not every one. In the table there are hundreds of thousands of clones, approximately 90% of which are singletons. V usage is TRBV21-1 and J usage is TRBJ2-1; TRBD2 is the table's D call, not checked against the DNA. TRBV21-1 counts as a pseudogene. The specimen sequenced was peripheral blood. This clonotype was sampled from a woman aged 18-29 years who had recovered from COVID-19. This chain's CDR3 is CASSQGLAVLF. Here the CDR3 DNA reads TGTGCCAGCAGTCAGGGACTAGCGGTTCTCTTC.